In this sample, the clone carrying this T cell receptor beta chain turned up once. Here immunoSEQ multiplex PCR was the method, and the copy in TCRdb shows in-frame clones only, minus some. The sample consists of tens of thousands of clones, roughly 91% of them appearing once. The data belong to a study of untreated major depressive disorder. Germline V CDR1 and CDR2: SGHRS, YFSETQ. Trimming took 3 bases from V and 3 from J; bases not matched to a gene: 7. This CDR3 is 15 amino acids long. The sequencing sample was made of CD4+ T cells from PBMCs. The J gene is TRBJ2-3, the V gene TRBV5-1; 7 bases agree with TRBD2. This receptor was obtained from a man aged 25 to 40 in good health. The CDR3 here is CASSWEHGGTDTQYF. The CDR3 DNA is TGCGCCAGCAGCTGGGAACACGGGGGGACAGATACGCAGTATTTT.